The rows below give T cell receptor beta chains drawn from one sample of a study of tumor-infiltrating lymphocytes in localized non-small cell lung cancer. Libraries were prepared by immunoSEQ multiplex PCR; TCRdb keeps only in-frame clonotypes and omits some of them. The sample includes about 12,000 clones, 80% to 85% seen only once; the top ten take around 7.9%. Material: lung tumor tissue. Receptors were obtained from a human donor with non-small cell lung cancer. CDR3s include the opening cysteine and the closing phenylalanine or tryptophan. Each record gives: J gene, D gene, clone size, V gene, CDR3 protein, CDR3 DNA. The D gene is left open where the match is weak. Clone size is shown for a subset of rows, as once, few, many or a class of expanded clone.

TRBJ1-5	.	.	TRBV18	CASSPSEGGPQHF	TGTGCCAGCTCACCATCCGAGGGAGGGCCCCAGCATTTT
TRBJ2-3	TRBD2	.	TRBV6-6	CASSYGTSGVTQYF	TGTGCCAGCAGTTACGGGACTAGCGGGGTGACGCAGTATTTT
TRBJ1-2	.	.	TRBV11-2	CASSLGMTVNYGYTF	TGTGCCAGCAGCTTAGGAATGACAGTGAACTATGGCTACACCTTC
TRBJ2-7	TRBD2	.	TRBV7-9	CASSLLGNPSGGYEQYF	TGTGCCAGCAGCTTATTAGGCAACCCTAGCGGGGGCTACGAGCAGTACTTC
TRBJ1-6	.	few	TRBV7-9	CASSSPGVRARDSPLHF	TGTGCCAGCAGCTCACCTGGGGTACGGGCGAGAGATTCACCCCTCCACTTT
TRBJ1-5	.	few	TRBV7-9	CASSEGWHSGQPQHF	TGTGCCAGCAGCGAAGGGTGGCACTCCGGTCAGCCCCAGCATTTT
TRBJ2-7	.	.	TRBV19	CASSPLGYEQYF	TGTGCCAGTAGTCCTCTCGGTTACGAGCAGTACTTC
TRBJ1-5	TRBD1	.	TRBV4-2	CASSPGGAGQPQHF	TGTGCCAGCAGCCCAGGGGGGGCGGGTCAGCCCCAGCATTTT
TRBJ2-7	.	.	TRBV4-2	CASSQGTGNYEQYF	TGTGCCAGCAGCCAAGGGACGGGGAACTACGAGCAGTACTTC
TRBJ1-5	.	.	TRBV6-1	CASSEAAGAINQPQHF	TGTGCCAGCAGTGAAGCGGCGGGGGCGATAAACCAGCCCCAGCATTTT
TRBJ1-1	.	.	TRBV5-1	CASKQGVGSTEAFF	TGCGCCAGCAAACAGGGAGTGGGGAGCACTGAAGCTTTCTTT
TRBJ2-7	TRBD2	few	TRBV7-2	CASSRREGRGEQYF	TGTGCCAGCAGTAGGCGGGAGGGCCGAGGGGAGCAGTACTTC
TRBJ1-1	TRBD1	.	TRBV27	CASSAQGDRTEAFF	TGTGCCAGCAGCGCCCAGGGGGACCGCACTGAAGCTTTCTTT
TRBJ1-2	TRBD1	.	TRBV30	CAWSVKQGYYGYTF	TGTGCCTGGAGTGTAAAACAGGGGTACTATGGCTACACCTTC
TRBJ2-7	.	.	TRBV7-2	CASSWGTAYEQYF	TGTGCCAGCAGCTGGGGGACTGCCTACGAGCAGTACTTC
TRBJ1-1	.	.	TRBV27	CASKEPGTEAFF	TGTGCCAGCAAGGAACCGGGCACTGAAGCTTTCTTT
TRBJ1-2	.	.	TRBV5-5	CASSFRSSYGYTF	TGTGCCAGCAGCTTCCGAAGCAGCTATGGCTACACCTTC
TRBJ2-7	TRBD1	few	TRBV5-1	CASPRGKRWFEQYF	TGCGCCAGCCCCAGGGGGAAGAGATGGTTCGAGCAGTACTTC
TRBJ2-3	.	.	TRBV4-1	CASSQGHYTDTQYF	TGCGCCAGCAGTCAAGGACACTACACAGATACGCAGTATTTT
TRBJ2-1	.	.	TRBV7-3	CASSLTSKGTREQFF	TGTGCCAGCAGCTTAACTAGCAAGGGAACCCGTGAGCAGTTCTTC
TRBJ2-7	.	.	TRBV2	CASKSGLLEVRYEQYF	TGTGCCAGCAAATCGGGACTCCTAGAAGTCCGCTACGAGCAGTACTTC
TRBJ1-6	.	.	TRBV6-1	CASSEAQGRISPLHF	TGTGCCAGCAGTGAAGCGCAGGGGCGGATTTCACCCCTCCACTTT
TRBJ2-2	.	.	TRBV30	CAWASSTGELFF	TGTGCCTGGGCTAGTTCCACCGGGGAGCTGTTTTTT
TRBJ1-5	TRBD1	.	TRBV7-9	CASSFDRAPQHF	TGTGCCAGCAGCTTCGACAGGGCGCCCCAGCATTTT
TRBJ2-3	.	.	TRBV5-6	CASSLHQGRGGTDTQYF	TGTGCCAGCAGCTTGCATCAAGGGAGAGGAGGCACAGATACGCAGTATTTT
TRBJ1-2	.	.	TRBV7-9	CASSLIRPPTGGYTF	TGTGCCAGCAGCTTAATCCGACCCCCGACGGGTGGCTACACCTTC
TRBJ1-1	.	few	TRBV11-2	CASSLSRGPNTEAFF	TGTGCCAGCAGCCTAAGCCGGGGCCCGAACACTGAAGCTTTCTTC
TRBJ1-1	TRBD1	.	TRBV7-9	CASSLNPGQGFIRAFF	TGTGCCAGCAGCTTAAATCCTGGACAGGGGTTTATCAGGGCTTTCTTT
TRBJ1-2	.	.	TRBV28	CASSWGGSYGYTF	TGTGCCAGCAGTTGGGGGGGTTCCTATGGCTACACCTTC
TRBJ1-2	TRBD1	.	TRBV5-4	CASSLQGEDGYTF	TGTGCCAGCAGCTTGCAGGGGGAAGATGGCTACACCTTC